These T cell receptor beta chains were read from a single sample in a study of graft-versus-host responses after intestinal transplantation. Assay used: immunoSEQ multiplex PCR; TCRdb lists only in-frame clones, some missing. The sample lists 5,700 or so clones; approximately 76% were seen once. This sample comprised ileum tissue, obtained about 230 days after intestinal transplant. Receptors were obtained from a human patient who received an intestinal transplant, so some T cells may come from the graft donor. Each CDR3 is given without its conserved first and last residue.

CDR3aa	v_gene
ASSTDRVSNQPQH	TRBV7-4
ASSIGWDTQY	TRBV6-5
ASSTSSDMRTDTQY	TRBV7-8
ASSPGGKPYEQY	TRBV5-6
ASSPTGDYNSPLH	TRBV5-6
SVEIQGGGANVLT	TRBV29-1
ASSLVKAYEQY	TRBV28
ASSPGQSSNIQY	TRBV11-1
ATGDIDQPQH	TRBV10-3
ASSLGTGGLDEQY	TRBV27
ASSSKGGSGELF	TRBV9
ASSERSYTGELF	TRBV7-3
ASRPPSGWGTDTQY	TRBV7-9
ASSIGWDTQY	TRBV6-1
ASSLAANTEAF	TRBV7-9
ASSPEAYEQY	TRBV7-2
ASVRLVDRVSSYEQY	TRBV14
ASSDIKRQTSNTEAF	TRBV2
ASSIGSRTGPWAYEQY	TRBV19
ASSLGGQGETQY	TRBV11-3
ASSANRLATDEQY	TRBV18
ASSQYSGGSYNEQF	TRBV14
ASSLGLATGELF	TRBV7-4
ASSRDRESSYEQY	TRBV4-3
ASSFSASGHRLDTQY	TRBV7-2
ASSDEEAGGPRTGELF	TRBV9
AISEDFYRVNEQF	TRBV10-3
ASSLDGQGVQPQH	TRBV11-2
ASRRDTQETQY	TRBV7-9
ASSIDHYGYT	TRBV19
ASSLVTIVNEQF	TRBV28
ASSRTGSGNTIY	TRBV11-2
SVEPTKRETQY	TRBV29-1
ASRQTGVSYNEQF	TRBV5-8
ASSPGLSLDGYT	TRBV18
ASSLKGPDTQY	TRBV7-3
ASSEADSTNQPQH	TRBV7-8
ASILYTEAF	TRBV6-8
ASTPPTGVYGYT	TRBV27
ASSITGTAYNSPLH	TRBV19
ASSVDRGRPYGYT	TRBV5-6
ASSYTEGYGYT	TRBV6-6
ASSFGRASEQF	TRBV6-1
ASSPRPSGAENIQY	TRBV7-6
ASSYTGRTDYEQY	TRBV6-9
ASSLYGVVNQPQH	TRBV5-6
ASSKGTGLYNEQF	TRBV28
ASSLEGGANNEQF	TRBV9
ASSSEEGANNEQF	TRBV9
ASSLGGLAGEQY	TRBV7-2
ASSGQQGAVDYGYT	TRBV6-6
SVENLAGSPDTQY	TRBV29-1
ASSYAGGPYNEQF	TRBV6-6
ASSNEPRQVSNQPQH	TRBV21-1
ASSFGVGEQY	TRBV28
ASSAWGGGPGYEQY	TRBV6-1
SVEESKTQY	TRBV29-1
ASSLMTEDSNEQF	TRBV5-4
ASSEADGGGGRETQY	TRBV10-3